Detailed here is one T cell receptor (beta chain). Germline-derived CDR1 and CDR2 are LGHNA and YNFKEQ. Trimming cost V 4 bases and J 2 bases; bases outside gene matches: 7. The length of the CDR3 is 17 residues. Authors' analysis steps: Amplified reference gene primers provided the basis for estimating nucleated cell counts. Sequencing was performed with immunoSEQ multiplex PCR; in TCRdb, only in-frame clones are kept and a portion is missing. V and J calls and clone size are those listed in that table; D and trimming were worked out from the DNA. The sample includes a few hundred thousand clones, approximately 87% of them seen just once. The record originates from a study of blood T cell repertoires in COVID-19.

The sequencing sample was made of peripheral blood. This TCR came from a man aged 60 to 69 who had recovered from COVID-19. The chain couples TRBV4-2 to TRBJ2-3, with 12 bases lining up with TRBD2. The CDR3 DNA reads as TGTGCCAGCAGCCTCGGACTAGCGGGGACTCACACAGATACGCAGTATTTT. Translated, it gives CASSLGLAGTHTDTQYF.